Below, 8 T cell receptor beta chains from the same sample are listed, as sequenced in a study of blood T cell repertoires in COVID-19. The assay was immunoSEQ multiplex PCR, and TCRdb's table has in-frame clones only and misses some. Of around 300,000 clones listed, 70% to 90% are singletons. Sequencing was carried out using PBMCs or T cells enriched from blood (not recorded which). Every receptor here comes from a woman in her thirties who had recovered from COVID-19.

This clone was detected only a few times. CDR3 coding DNA: TGTGCCAGCAGCTTCCGGACAGGGAGAAGTGGCAATCAGCCCCAGCATTTT. This translates into CASSFRTGRSGNQPQHF. The chain links TRBV5-8 to TRBJ1-5, with TRBD1 identical over 8 bases. With 2 bases clipped from V and 2 bases from J, the junction kept 9 bases outside the gene matches. This CDR3 comprises 17 residues. Germline-derived CDR1 and CDR2 are SGHTS and YDEGEE.

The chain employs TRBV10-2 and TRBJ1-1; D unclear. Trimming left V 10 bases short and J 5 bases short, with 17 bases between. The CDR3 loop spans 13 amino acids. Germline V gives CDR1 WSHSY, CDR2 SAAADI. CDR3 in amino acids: CATGYRPRTEAFF. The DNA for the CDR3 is TGCGCCACGGGGTACCGGCCTAGGACTGAAGCTTTCTTT.

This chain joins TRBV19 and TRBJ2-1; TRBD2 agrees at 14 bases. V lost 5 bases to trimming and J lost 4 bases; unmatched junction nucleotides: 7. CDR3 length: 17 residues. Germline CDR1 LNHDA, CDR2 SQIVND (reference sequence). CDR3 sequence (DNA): TGTGCCAGTAGTCCAGGACTAGCGGGGGGTCAGTACAATGAGCAGTTCTTC. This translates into CASSPGLAGGQYNEQFF.

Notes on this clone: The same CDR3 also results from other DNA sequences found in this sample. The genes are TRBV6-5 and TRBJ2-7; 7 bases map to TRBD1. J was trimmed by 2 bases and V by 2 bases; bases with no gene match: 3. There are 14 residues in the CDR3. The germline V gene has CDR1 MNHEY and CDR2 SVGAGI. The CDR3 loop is CASSYGQGAYEQYF. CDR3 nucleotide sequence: TGTGCCAGCAGTTACGGGCAGGGGGCCTACGAGCAGTACTTC.

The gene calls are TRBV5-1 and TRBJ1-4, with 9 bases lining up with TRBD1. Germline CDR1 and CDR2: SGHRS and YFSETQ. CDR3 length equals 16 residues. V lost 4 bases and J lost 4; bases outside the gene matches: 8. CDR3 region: CASSLTPGQGNEKLFF. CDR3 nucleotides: TGCGCCAGCAGCCTAACCCCGGGACAGGGTAATGAAAAACTGTTTTTT.

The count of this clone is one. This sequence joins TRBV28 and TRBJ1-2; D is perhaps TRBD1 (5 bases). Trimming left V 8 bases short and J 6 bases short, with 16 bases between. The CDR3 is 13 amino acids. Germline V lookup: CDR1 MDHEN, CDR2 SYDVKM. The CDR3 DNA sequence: TGTGCCAGCCGCTTGCAGGGTGTAGATGGCTACACCTTC. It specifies CASRLQGVDGYTF.

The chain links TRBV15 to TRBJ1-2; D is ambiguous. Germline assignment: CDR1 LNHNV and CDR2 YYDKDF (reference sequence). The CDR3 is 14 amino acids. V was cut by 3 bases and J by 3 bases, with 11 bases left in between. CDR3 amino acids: CATSSPPEDYGYTF. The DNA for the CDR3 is TGTGCCACCAGCAGCCCCCCAGAAGACTATGGCTACACCTTC.

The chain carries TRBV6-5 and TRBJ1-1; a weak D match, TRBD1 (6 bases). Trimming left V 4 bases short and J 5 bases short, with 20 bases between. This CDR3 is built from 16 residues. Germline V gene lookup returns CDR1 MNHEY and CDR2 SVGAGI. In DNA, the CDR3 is TGTGCCAGCAGTTTCATTTCGACAGGTGGGGGAACTGAAGCTTTCTTT. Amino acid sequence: CASSFISTGGGTEAFF.